What follows are 3 T cell receptor beta chains derived from one specimen sequenced in a study of vaccination and CD4 T cells after COVID-19. These receptors lack a known antigen. Sequenced with the Oncomine TCR Beta short-read assay was DNA taken from cultured CD4+ T cells. TCRdb independently ran MiXCR on the PCR reads; one entry per CDR3 protein. This sample has about 25,000 distinct CDR3 sequences, with 30% found just once. Time point denoted: late sampling 161 to 241 days after vaccination in a few convalescent patients. Treatment noted: roughly 10-day PBMC culture with coronavirus spike peptide pools or control peptides (ViraFEST assay). This sample comprised CD4+ T cells from blood, cultured in vitro, obtained about 7 months after SARS-CoV-2 vaccination. These receptors all stem from a human donor who had recovered from COVID-19.

This chain joins TRBV7-2 and TRBJ2-7, with 9 bases that match TRBD2. This CDR3 comprises 15 residues. Trimming cost V 1 base and J 2 bases; bases outside gene matches: 3. Germline lookup yields CDR1 SGHTA and CDR2 FQGNSA. The CDR3 reads CASSLEAGGAYEQYF. As DNA, the CDR3 is TGTGCCAGCAGCTTAGAGGCGGGGGGGGCCTACGAGCAGTACTTC.

This clonotype was recorded a few times. This chain uses TRBV7-2 with TRBJ2-7; TRBD1 aligns across 7 bases. Trimming took 5 bases from V and 3 from J; bases not matched to a gene: 10. This CDR3 is 15 amino acids long. The germline CDR1 and CDR2 sequences are SGHTA and FQGNSA. CDR3 DNA: TGTGCCAGCAGCCCGAGACAGGGTAGGAGCTACGAGCAGTACTTC. Its protein product is CASSPRQGRSYEQYF.

CDR3 coding DNA: TGCAGTGCTAAGAGGTCGGCAATCTCCCAAGAGACCCAGTACTTC. As protein: CSAKRSAISQETQYF. This chain links TRBV20-1 with TRBJ2-5; no clear D. The CDR3 has 15 amino acids. The V end lost 4 bases, the J end lost 1 base, and 16 bases lay between the germline ends. Germline CDR1 is DFQATT and CDR2 is SNEGSKA (reference sequence).